These T cell receptor beta chains were read from a single sample in a study of T cell responses to AZD1222 COVID-19 vaccine. Repertoires were generated with immunoSEQ multiplex PCR, while TCRdb's copy carries only in-frame clones and drops some. The table includes roughly 150,000 clones, approximately 91% detected once. The sample consisted of peripheral blood, taken 28 days after the second AZD1222 dose. These receptors all stem from an adult who received the AZD1222 COVID-19 vaccine. Each CDR3 is given with its conserved first and last residue. A D gene is named only where the DNA matches it firmly. Some rows have no size entry. The others give once, few or many, or a class for an expanded clone.

cdr3_aa: CSVGSTGELFF; cdr3_nt: TGCAGCGTTGGCAGTACCGGGGAGCTGTTTTTT; v_call: TRBV29-1; d_call: .; clone_size: .; j_call: TRBJ2-2
cdr3_aa: CASSIGPNTEAFF; cdr3_nt: TGTGCCAGTAGTATAGGACCGAACACTGAAGCTTTCTTT; v_call: TRBV19; d_call: .; clone_size: .; j_call: TRBJ1-1
cdr3_aa: CASNRDGNEQFF; cdr3_nt: TGTGCCTCTAACAGGGATGGGAATGAGCAGTTCTTC; v_call: TRBV7-9; d_call: .; clone_size: .; j_call: TRBJ2-1
cdr3_aa: CASSPRPDRTDYGYTF; cdr3_nt: TGTGCCAGCAGCCCACGACCGGACCGCACGGACTATGGCTACACCTTC; v_call: TRBV7-8; d_call: .; clone_size: .; j_call: TRBJ1-2
cdr3_aa: CASSSGRVDGYTF; cdr3_nt: TGTGCCAGTAGTAGCGGCAGGGTGGATGGCTACACCTTC; v_call: TRBV19; d_call: .; clone_size: .; j_call: TRBJ1-2
cdr3_aa: CASSAYSGGGNQPQHF; cdr3_nt: TGTGCCAGCAGTGCCTACAGTGGAGGGGGCAATCAGCCCCAGCATTTT; v_call: TRBV27; d_call: .; clone_size: .; j_call: TRBJ1-5
cdr3_aa: CASSVEGRDTEAFF; cdr3_nt: TGTGCCAGCAGTGTCGAGGGACGGGACACTGAAGCTTTCTTT; v_call: TRBV2; d_call: .; clone_size: .; j_call: TRBJ1-1
cdr3_aa: CASSLGQASGWYF; cdr3_nt: TGTGCCAGCAGCTTAGGTCAGGCTAGCGGTTGGTATTTT; v_call: TRBV7-9; d_call: TRBD2; clone_size: .; j_call: TRBJ2-3
cdr3_aa: CATSRVTDGNTIYF; cdr3_nt: TGTGCCACCAGCAGAGTGACAGACGGAAACACCATATATTTT; v_call: TRBV15; d_call: .; clone_size: .; j_call: TRBJ1-3
cdr3_aa: CASSSKQGPLEQFF; cdr3_nt: TGTGCCAGCAGCTCCAAGCAGGGACCCCTGGAGCAGTTCTTC; v_call: TRBV6-5; d_call: .; clone_size: .; j_call: TRBJ2-1
cdr3_aa: CAWSRQGRPNQPQHF; cdr3_nt: TGTGCCTGGAGTAGACAGGGGCGCCCGAATCAGCCCCAGCATTTT; v_call: TRBV30; d_call: TRBD1; clone_size: .; j_call: TRBJ1-5
cdr3_aa: CASSLGQGAGYTF; cdr3_nt: TGTGCCAGCAGCTTAGGACAGGGGGCTGGCTACACCTTC; v_call: TRBV7-9; d_call: TRBD1; clone_size: .; j_call: TRBJ1-2
cdr3_aa: CASSIVRSFNEKLFF; cdr3_nt: TGTGCCAGTAGTATTGTGCGCTCATTTAATGAAAAACTGTTTTTT; v_call: TRBV19; d_call: .; clone_size: once; j_call: TRBJ1-4
cdr3_aa: CASSQEMWTSRETQYF; cdr3_nt: TGTGCCAGCAGCCAAGAGATGTGGACATCTCGGGAGACCCAGTACTTC; v_call: TRBV3-1/TRBV3-2; d_call: .; clone_size: .; j_call: TRBJ2-5
cdr3_aa: CASGEGFGSYNSPLHF; cdr3_nt: TGTGCCAGCGGCGAGGGTTTTGGTTCCTATAATTCACCCCTCCACTTT; v_call: TRBV27; d_call: .; clone_size: .; j_call: TRBJ1-6
cdr3_aa: CAMRNEGGPRNYGYTF; cdr3_nt: TGTGCCATGCGAAACGAGGGGGGGCCAAGGAACTATGGCTACACCTTC; v_call: TRBV2; d_call: .; clone_size: .; j_call: TRBJ1-2
cdr3_aa: CASSFQSRLIYNEQFF; cdr3_nt: TGTGCCAGCAGCTTTCAGTCAAGACTGATCTACAATGAGCAGTTCTTC; v_call: TRBV5-8; d_call: .; clone_size: .; j_call: TRBJ2-1
cdr3_aa: CASSLGLAGVSDTQYF; cdr3_nt: TGTGCCAGCAGCTTGGGACTAGCGGGAGTTTCAGATACGCAGTATTTT; v_call: TRBV11-2; d_call: TRBD2; clone_size: .; j_call: TRBJ2-3
cdr3_aa: CASSLEGGQGFHEQFF; cdr3_nt: TGTGCCAGCAGCTTAGAGGGGGGACAGGGGTTTCATGAGCAGTTCTTC; v_call: TRBV11-3; d_call: TRBD1; clone_size: .; j_call: TRBJ2-1
cdr3_aa: CASSLTKDTGELFF; cdr3_nt: TGTGCCAGCAGCTTGACTAAGGATACCGGGGAGCTGTTTTTT; v_call: TRBV13; d_call: .; clone_size: .; j_call: TRBJ2-2
cdr3_aa: CASRGPGANVLTF; cdr3_nt: TGTGCCAGCAGAGGACCTGGGGCCAACGTCCTGACTTTC; v_call: TRBV2; d_call: .; clone_size: .; j_call: TRBJ2-6
cdr3_aa: CASSRLMNTEAFF; cdr3_nt: TGTGCCAGCAGCCGACTTATGAACACTGAAGCTTTCTTT; v_call: TRBV11-2; d_call: .; clone_size: .; j_call: TRBJ1-1
cdr3_aa: CASRKGLTGGNQPQHF; cdr3_nt: TGTGCCAGTAGGAAGGGCTTAACCGGAGGCAATCAGCCCCAGCATTTT; v_call: TRBV19; d_call: .; clone_size: few; j_call: TRBJ1-5
cdr3_aa: CASSQTGTSGSTDTQYF; cdr3_nt: TGCGCCAGCAGCCAAACAGGGACTAGCGGGAGTACAGATACGCAGTATTTT; v_call: TRBV4-1; d_call: TRBD2; clone_size: once; j_call: TRBJ2-3
cdr3_aa: CASRAEPNYGYTF; cdr3_nt: TGTGCCAGTAGAGCGGAGCCTAACTATGGCTACACCTTC; v_call: TRBV19; d_call: .; clone_size: .; j_call: TRBJ1-2
cdr3_aa: CASSDRQGASGANVLTF; cdr3_nt: TGTGCCAGCAGTGACCGACAGGGGGCGTCTGGGGCCAACGTCCTGACTTTC; v_call: TRBV6-1; d_call: TRBD1; clone_size: .; j_call: TRBJ2-6
cdr3_aa: CASSQATSSRGYEQYF; cdr3_nt: TGTGCCAGCAGCCAAGCAACCTCCAGCAGGGGCTACGAGCAGTACTTC; v_call: TRBV3-1/TRBV3-2; d_call: .; clone_size: .; j_call: TRBJ2-7
cdr3_aa: CASSWDRANTEAFF; cdr3_nt: TGCGCCAGCAGCTGGGACAGGGCCAACACTGAAGCTTTCTTT; v_call: TRBV5-1; d_call: TRBD1; clone_size: .; j_call: TRBJ1-1
cdr3_aa: CASSFLTSGGAIDTQYF; cdr3_nt: TGCGCCAGCAGCTTCCTGACTAGCGGGGGGGCCATAGATACGCAGTATTTT; v_call: TRBV5-1; d_call: TRBD2; clone_size: .; j_call: TRBJ2-3
cdr3_aa: CASSIGGTKREKLFF; cdr3_nt: TGTGCCAGTAGTATAGGAGGGACTAAACGGGAAAAACTGTTTTTT; v_call: TRBV19; d_call: .; clone_size: .; j_call: TRBJ1-4
cdr3_aa: CASSPGRVAGTYEQYF; cdr3_nt: TGCGCCAGCAGCCCGGGGCGGGTAGCGGGAACCTACGAGCAGTACTTC; v_call: TRBV5-1; d_call: TRBD2; clone_size: .; j_call: TRBJ2-7
cdr3_aa: CASKNRAVPLCF; cdr3_nt: TGTGCCAGCAAAAATAGGGCGGTCCCCCTTTGCTTT; v_call: TRBV2; d_call: .; clone_size: once; j_call: TRBJ1-6
cdr3_aa: CATSTKGGTEAFF; cdr3_nt: TGTGCCACCAGTACCAAAGGGGGCACTGAAGCTTTCTTT; v_call: TRBV15; d_call: .; clone_size: .; j_call: TRBJ1-1
cdr3_aa: CASSQEGSTEAFF; cdr3_nt: TGTGCCAGCAGCCAAGAGGGGAGCACTGAAGCTTTCTTT; v_call: TRBV3-1/TRBV3-2; d_call: .; clone_size: .; j_call: TRBJ1-1
cdr3_aa: CASSWDRGVYEQYF; cdr3_nt: TGTGCCAGCAGTTGGGACAGGGGCGTGTACGAGCAGTACTTC; v_call: TRBV3-1/TRBV3-2; d_call: TRBD1; clone_size: .; j_call: TRBJ2-7
cdr3_aa: CASNTRGRDQPQHF; cdr3_nt: TGTGCCAGCAACACCAGGGGGCGCGATCAGCCCCAGCATTTT; v_call: TRBV6-5; d_call: TRBD1; clone_size: .; j_call: TRBJ1-5
cdr3_aa: CASSIGQGSTREAFF; cdr3_nt: TGTGCCAGTAGTATCGGACAGGGGTCTACGCGGGAAGCTTTCTTT; v_call: TRBV19; d_call: TRBD1; clone_size: .; j_call: TRBJ1-1
cdr3_aa: CASSQTTGRNTIYF; cdr3_nt: TGTGCCAGCAGCCAGACGACAGGCCGCAACACCATATATTTT; v_call: TRBV3-1/TRBV3-2; d_call: .; clone_size: .; j_call: TRBJ1-3
cdr3_aa: CASSYPEGSANEKLFF; cdr3_nt: TGTGCCAGCAGCTATCCTGAGGGGTCAGCTAATGAAAAACTGTTTTTT; v_call: TRBV6-6; d_call: .; clone_size: few; j_call: TRBJ1-4
cdr3_aa: CASSLAPGRALSTDTQYF; cdr3_nt: TGCGCCAGCAGCTTGGCCCCGGGCAGGGCACTAAGCACAGATACGCAGTATTTT; v_call: TRBV5-1; d_call: .; clone_size: few; j_call: TRBJ2-3
cdr3_aa: CASSFGTSGLAYEQYF; cdr3_nt: TGTGCCAGCAGCTTCGGCACCTCGGGACTAGCCTACGAGCAGTACTTC; v_call: TRBV11-2; d_call: TRBD2; clone_size: once; j_call: TRBJ2-7
cdr3_aa: CASSESLDSLRVEQYF; cdr3_nt: TGCGCCAGCAGTGAGTCGTTGGACAGTCTCCGCGTCGAGCAGTACTTC; v_call: TRBV10-2; d_call: .; clone_size: .; j_call: TRBJ2-7
cdr3_aa: CASSPIRAASGAGEQYF; cdr3_nt: TGTGCCAGCAGTCCCATCCGGGCAGCTAGCGGGGCCGGGGAGCAGTACTTC; v_call: TRBV27; d_call: TRBD2; clone_size: few; j_call: TRBJ2-7
cdr3_aa: CASSPSGGRETQYF; cdr3_nt: TGTGCCAGCAGCCCTAGCGGGGGGAGGGAGACCCAGTACTTC; v_call: TRBV7-3; d_call: TRBD2; clone_size: .; j_call: TRBJ2-5
cdr3_aa: CASRPDRVEQFF; cdr3_nt: TGTGCCAGCAGACCGGACAGGGTTGAGCAGTTCTTC; v_call: TRBV12-3/TRBV12-4; d_call: TRBD1; clone_size: .; j_call: TRBJ2-1
cdr3_aa: CAIRISSGGGAFF; cdr3_nt: TGTGCCATCCGTATTTCGAGCGGCGGAGGAGCTTTCTTT; v_call: TRBV10-3; d_call: .; clone_size: .; j_call: TRBJ1-1
cdr3_aa: CASSPNERRTDTQYF; cdr3_nt: TGTGCCAGCAGCCCCAACGAGCGGCGGACAGATACGCAGTATTTT; v_call: TRBV6-5; d_call: .; clone_size: .; j_call: TRBJ2-3
cdr3_aa: CASSLGMNTEAFF; cdr3_nt: TGTGCCAGCAGCTTAGGGATGAACACTGAAGCTTTCTTT; v_call: TRBV7-3; d_call: .; clone_size: .; j_call: TRBJ1-1
cdr3_aa: CASSPSRGRGEAFF; cdr3_nt: TGTGCCAGCAGTCCGTCGCGTGGCAGGGGTGAAGCTTTCTTT; v_call: TRBV27; d_call: .; clone_size: .; j_call: TRBJ1-1
cdr3_aa: CASSYTGSEPGNTIYF; cdr3_nt: TGCGCCAGCAGCTATACAGGGTCGGAACCTGGAAACACCATATATTTT; v_call: TRBV5-1; d_call: .; clone_size: .; j_call: TRBJ1-3
cdr3_aa: CASSLRGGGNSPLHF; cdr3_nt: TGTGCCAGCAGCCTGAGGGGCGGCGGGAATTCACCCCTCCACTTT; v_call: TRBV5-6; d_call: .; clone_size: .; j_call: TRBJ1-6
cdr3_aa: CASSRYTGSSTEAFF; cdr3_nt: TGTGCCAGCAGCCGATATACAGGGTCCAGCACTGAAGCTTTCTTT; v_call: TRBV7-8; d_call: .; clone_size: once; j_call: TRBJ1-1
cdr3_aa: CASSRDSFRETQYF; cdr3_nt: TGTGCCAGCAGCAGGGACTCCTTCCGAGAGACCCAGTACTTC; v_call: TRBV5-5; d_call: .; clone_size: .; j_call: TRBJ2-5
cdr3_aa: CATSETSYGYTF; cdr3_nt: TGTGCCACCTCAGAGACAAGCTATGGCTACACCTTC; v_call: TRBV5-4; d_call: .; clone_size: .; j_call: TRBJ1-2
cdr3_aa: CASSGTGGGGYTF; cdr3_nt: TGCGCCAGCAGTGGAACGGGGGGCGGTGGCTACACCTTC; v_call: TRBV10-2; d_call: .; clone_size: .; j_call: TRBJ1-2
cdr3_aa: CASSFLDRRGSFYNEQFF; cdr3_nt: TGTGCCAGCAGCTTCCTTGATCGTCGCGGGAGTTTCTACAATGAGCAGTTCTTC; v_call: TRBV11-3; d_call: TRBD2; clone_size: .; j_call: TRBJ2-1
cdr3_aa: CASSLGNSLPYF; cdr3_nt: TGTGCCAGCAGCTTAGGGAACAGCCTCCCCTATTTT; v_call: TRBV11-2; d_call: .; clone_size: few; j_call: TRBJ1-4
cdr3_aa: CASSEFTGVTEAFF; cdr3_nt: TGTGCCAGCAGTGAATTCACCGGGGTGACTGAAGCTTTCTTT; v_call: TRBV6-1; d_call: .; clone_size: .; j_call: TRBJ1-1
cdr3_aa: CAISEEEAGMVYGYTF; cdr3_nt: TGTGCCATCAGTGAGGAGGAGGCAGGGATGGTCTATGGCTACACCTTC; v_call: TRBV10-3; d_call: .; clone_size: .; j_call: TRBJ1-2
cdr3_aa: CASSLGGRQETQYF; cdr3_nt: TGTGCCAGCAGCTTAGGGGGCAGACAAGAGACCCAGTACTTC; v_call: TRBV11-2; d_call: .; clone_size: .; j_call: TRBJ2-5